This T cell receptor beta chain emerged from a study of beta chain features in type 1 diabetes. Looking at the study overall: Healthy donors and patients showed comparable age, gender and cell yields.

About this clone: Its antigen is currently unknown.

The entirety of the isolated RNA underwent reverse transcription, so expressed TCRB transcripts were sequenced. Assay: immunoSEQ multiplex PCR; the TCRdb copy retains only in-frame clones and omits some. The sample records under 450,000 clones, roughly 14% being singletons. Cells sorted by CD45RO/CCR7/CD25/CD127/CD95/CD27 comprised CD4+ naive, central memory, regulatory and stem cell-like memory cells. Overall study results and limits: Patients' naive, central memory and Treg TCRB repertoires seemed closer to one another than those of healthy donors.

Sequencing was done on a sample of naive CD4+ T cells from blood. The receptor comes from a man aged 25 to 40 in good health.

CDR3 region: CASSSDPTGAPLHF. The DNA for the CDR3 is TGTGCCAGCAGCTCCGACCCCACGGGGGCACCCCTCCACTTT. The chain has TRBV7-9 and TRBJ1-6, with D possibly being TRBD1 (5 bases). CDR1 and CDR2 from the germline V gene are SEHNR and FQNEAQ (reference sequence). The CDR3 runs 14 residues. Between the trimmed V and J ends, which lost 4 bases and 11 bases, there was a span of 15 bases.